These 3 T cell receptor beta chains were sequenced from one sample in a study of control samples from healthy donors and cancer patients. The method was immunoSEQ multiplex PCR; TCRdb's version includes in-frame clones alone and lacks a portion of them. The profile shows tens of thousands of clones, 94% of them singletons. The sample was blood. The receptors shown here come from a man under 40 in good health.

V is TRBV28 and J is TRBJ1-5, with 9 bases that match TRBD1. Losses at the gene ends were 5 bases for V and 7 bases for J; bases not matched to a gene: 6. CDR1 is MDHEN, CDR2 SYDVKM, per germline. The CDR3 extends over 14 amino acids. The CDR3 sequence: CASSEQGAYQPQHF. Written as DNA, the CDR3 is TGTGCCAGCAGTGAACAGGGGGCTTACCAGCCCCAGCATTTT.

V and J are TRBV6-1 and TRBJ2-6, with 8 bases lining up with TRBD1. CDR3 length equals 16 residues. The germline V gene has CDR1 MNHNS and CDR2 SASEGT. Germline trimming cut 5 bases from V and 4 bases from J; bases unmatched to any gene: 7. The CDR3 DNA is TGTGCCAGCAGTAAAGACAGGGGTCCAGGGGCCAACGTCCTGACTTTC. Its protein product is CASSKDRGPGANVLTF.

The chain is built from TRBV19 and TRBJ1-6; 7 positions agree with TRBD1. The germline CDR1 and CDR2 sequences are LNHDA and SQIVND (reference sequence). V was pared by 1 base and J by 6 bases, with 6 bases of the junction left unmatched. The CDR3 runs to 16 residues. The CDR3 here is CASSIGGTASNSPLHF. For the CDR3, the DNA is TGTGCCAGTAGTATAGGGGGGACAGCAAGTAATTCACCCCTCCACTTT.